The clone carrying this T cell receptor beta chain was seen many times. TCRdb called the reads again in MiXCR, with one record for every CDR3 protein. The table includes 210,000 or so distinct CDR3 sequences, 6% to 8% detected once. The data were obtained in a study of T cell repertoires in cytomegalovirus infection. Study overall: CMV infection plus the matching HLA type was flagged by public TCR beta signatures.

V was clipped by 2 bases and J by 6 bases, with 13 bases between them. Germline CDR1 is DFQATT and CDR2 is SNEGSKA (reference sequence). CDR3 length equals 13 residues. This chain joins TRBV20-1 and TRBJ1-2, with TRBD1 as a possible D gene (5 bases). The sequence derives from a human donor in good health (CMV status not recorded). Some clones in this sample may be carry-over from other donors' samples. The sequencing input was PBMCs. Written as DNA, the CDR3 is TGCAGTGCTAGAAGGGCGCCAGGGCATGGCTACACCTTC. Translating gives CSARRAPGHGYTF.